Each of the 15 T cell receptor beta chains below was sequenced from the same sample in a study of T cells in localized non-small cell lung cancer. Profiling relied on immunoSEQ multiplex PCR, and the TCRdb table lists in-frame clones only, not all of them. The repertoire holds about 26,000 clones, with approximately 90% as singletons. This material consisted of peripheral blood, taken before any cancer treatment. The receptors here all came from a female donor of 60 years or more with stage II squamous cell lung carcinoma.

The V gene is TRBV27, the J gene TRBJ1-2, with 7 nucleotides matching TRBD1. This CDR3 has 14 amino acids. The V gene end was trimmed by 5 bases and the J gene end by 8 bases; junction bases not matched to a gene: 11. Germline V gene data show CDR1 as MNHEY and CDR2 as SMNVEV (reference sequence). The CDR3 here is CASSITGDPWGYTF. In DNA form, the CDR3 reads TGTGCCAGCAGTATTACAGGGGACCCCTGGGGCTACACCTTC.

J is TRBJ2-2 and V is TRBV4-1; D is tentatively TRBD1 or TRBD2 (5 bases each). This CDR3 is built from 16 residues. Trimming stripped 6 bases from V and 0 bases from J, with 14 bases between. Germline V gene sequence: CDR1 MGHRA, CDR2 YSYEKL. The CDR3 loop reads CASRGPGATNTGELFF. The CDR3 nucleotides are TGCGCCAGCAGAGGCCCCGGGGCGACGAACACCGGGGAGCTGTTTTTT.

CDR3 coding DNA: TGTGCCAGCTCACCAGAACTAGCGGGTACCTACGAGCAGTACTTC. Protein product: CASSPELAGTYEQYF. The chain has TRBV18 and TRBJ2-7; 9 bases match TRBD2. In germline, CDR1 is KGHSH, CDR2 LQKENI. The CDR3 contains 15 residues. V dropped 2 bases and J dropped 2; count of bases not matched to a gene: 4.

The chain joins TRBV10-1 to TRBJ2-7; 8 bases are shared with TRBD1. The V gene end was trimmed by 6 bases and the J gene end by 3 bases; junction bases not matched to a gene: 7. Germline CDR1 reads WNHNN; CDR2 reads SYGVQD (reference sequence). This CDR3 is 14 amino acids long. The CDR3 loop reads CASSPAGGYYEQYF. The CDR3 DNA sequence: TGCGCCAGCAGCCCCGCAGGGGGCTACTACGAGCAGTACTTC.

This chain uses TRBV6-5 with TRBJ2-7, with 10 bases identical to TRBD1. CDR3 size: 15 residues. Per the germline V gene, CDR1 is MNHEY and CDR2 is SVGAGI. With V trimmed by 7 bases and J by 1 base, 7 bases remained unmatched. The DNA for the CDR3 is TGTGCCAGCACCGACGGGACAGGGGCATCCTACGAGCAGTACTTC. Its protein product is CASTDGTGASYEQYF.

The rearrangement links TRBV19 to TRBJ1-6; D is possibly TRBD1 (6 bases). V was pared by 3 bases and J by 5 bases, with 8 bases between. Germline V lookup: CDR1 LNHDA, CDR2 SQIVND (reference sequence). The CDR3 runs to 14 residues. CDR3 in amino acids: CASSIAGDNSPLHF. CDR3 bases: TGTGCCAGTAGTATTGCAGGGGATAATTCACCCCTCCACTTT.

The chain couples TRBV2 to TRBJ2-5; D could derive from TRBD1 or TRBD2 (5 bases each). The CDR3 sequence is 14 residues long. Germline V gene sequence: CDR1 SNHLY, CDR2 FYNNEI. Trimming pared 2 bases from V and 4 bases from J, leaving 11 bases between. The chain's CDR3 is CASSETGRTETQYF. For the CDR3, the DNA is TGTGCCAGCAGTGAAACGGGGCGAACAGAGACCCAGTACTTC.

The rearrangement joins TRBV2 to TRBJ2-1; D remains ambiguous. The CDR3 length is 13 residues. Germline V gene lookup returns CDR1 SNHLY and CDR2 FYNNEI. The V gene lost 7 bases and the J gene lost 3 bases, with 10 bases spanning the gap. CDR3 DNA sequence: TGTGCCAGCAACCGAGAGTTCTACAATGAGCAGTTCTTC. Translated, it gives CASNREFYNEQFF.

This rearrangement joins TRBV30 to TRBJ1-2, with 10 nucleotides matching TRBD1. Germline V CDR1 and CDR2: GTSNPN, SVGIG (reference sequence). CDR3 size: 14 residues. V shed 1 base and J 7 bases; nucleotides not matched to a gene: 6. The CDR3 is CAWSAGTGEGGYTF. The CDR3 DNA is TGTGCCTGGAGTGCCGGGACAGGGGAGGGTGGCTACACCTTC.

The chain links TRBV14 to TRBJ1-3, with D hard to call. Germline values: CDR1 SGHDN, CDR2 FVKESK. The V end was cut by 7 bases, the J end by 3 bases, with 13 bases between. There are 14 residues in the CDR3. Written as DNA, the CDR3 is TGTGCCAGCAAAATTGCGGCCGGTGGAAACACCATATATTTT. Translated: CASKIAAGGNTIYF.

The CDR3 spells CASSPHASDDEQFF. The CDR3 DNA sequence: TGTGCCAGCAGCCCTCACGCCTCAGATGATGAGCAGTTCTTC. The chain combines TRBV7-9 with TRBJ2-1; D not certain. V gave up 5 bases and J gave up 8 bases, with 16 bases separating them. In germline, CDR1 is SEHNR, CDR2 FQNEAQ (reference sequence). The CDR3 is made up of 14 amino acids.

The table lists this clone with a count of one. The rearrangement links TRBV11-1 to TRBJ1-3; TRBD1 agrees at 7 bases. The CDR3 runs 18 residues. V dropped 4 bases and J dropped 2; count of bases not matched to a gene: 14. CDR1 and CDR2 (germline): SGHAT, FQDESV (reference sequence). CDR3 bases: TGTGCCAGCAGCTATGAACGGACAGGCCTTGGGCCTGGAAACACCATATATTTT. Amino acid sequence: CASSYERTGLGPGNTIYF.

The V gene is TRBV30, the J gene TRBJ1-2; 12 bases are a match to TRBD1. There are 14 residues in the CDR3. J gave up 4 bases and V 3 bases, and 3 bases lay outside the gene matches. The germline CDR1 and CDR2 sequences are GTSNPN and SVGIG (reference sequence). DNA for the CDR3: TGTGCCTGGAGCCCGGGACAGGGGGCCTATGGCTACACCTTC. This codes for CAWSPGQGAYGYTF.

The rearrangement links TRBV18 to TRBJ2-7, with D uncertain. Germline CDR1 KGHSH, CDR2 LQKENI. This CDR3 contains 13 residues. Trimming removed 2 bases from V and 2 bases from J, with 7 bases in between. The CDR3 sequence: CASSPSLTYEQYF. The DNA for the CDR3 is TGTGCCAGCTCACCATCGCTGACCTACGAGCAGTACTTC. Complete variable domain (other parts from reference TRBV18 and TRBJ2-7): NAGVMQNPRHLVRRRGQEARLRCSPMKGHSHVYWYRQLPEEGLKFMVYLQKENIIDESGMPKERFSAEFPKEGPSILRIQQVVRGDSAAYFCASSPSLTYEQYFGPGTRLTVT.

The J gene is TRBJ2-5, the V gene TRBV30; D possibly corresponds to TRBD2 (5 bases). The CDR3 sequence is 10 residues long. Trimming took 0 bases from V and 10 from J, leaving 6 bases between them. CDR1 is GTSNPN, CDR2 SVGIG, per germline (reference sequence). The CDR3: CAWSVGVQYF. The CDR3 DNA sequence: TGTGCCTGGAGTGTCGGGGTCCAGTACTTC. The full variable domain, completed using reference TRBV30 and TRBJ2-5, is SQTIHQWPATLVQPVGSPLSLECTVEGTSNPNLYWYRQAAGRGLQLLFYSVGIGQISSEVPQNLSASRPQDRQFILSSKKLLLSDSGFYLCAWSVGVQYFGPGTRLLVL.